This T cell receptor beta chain originates from a study of vaccination and CD4 T cells after COVID-19. As for the study in general: Median time from COVID diagnosis to post-COVID sampling was about 14 weeks (35 to 161). Overlapping spike peptides of SARS-CoV-2, HCoV-NL63, HCoV-OC43 and HCoV-229E stimulated the cells.

The treatment is: roughly 11-day PBMC culture with coronavirus spike peptide pools or control peptides (ViraFEST assay). The CDR3 totals 16 residues. Germline V CDR1 and CDR2: MNHNS, SASEGT. V was pared by 0 bases and J by 3 bases, with 15 bases between. Cultured CD4+ T cells had their DNA profiled by the Oncomine TCR Beta short-read assay. Genomic DNA was extracted from cultured CD4+ T cells. TCRdb reprocessed the PCR reads with MiXCR, giving one entry per CDR3 protein. This table holds around 20,000 distinct CDR3 sequences, under 30% found once. This clonotype has only a few counts. What it binds is not known.

The origin of this receptor is a human donor with COVID-19. The specimen sequenced was cultured CD4+ T cells from blood. This chain uses TRBV6-1 with TRBJ2-7; D remains unclear. CDR3 in amino acids: CASSEAGRLGFYEQYF. DNA of the CDR3: TGTGCCAGCAGTGAAGCGGGCCGACTCGGATTCTACGAGCAGTACTTC.